This TCR beta chain was retrieved from a study of shared clonotypes between healthy human individuals. TCRdb keeps only in-frame clones here, not all; method: immunoSEQ multiplex PCR. The sample lists some 2.1 million clones; 85% to 95% were seen once. Naive CD8 cells, CD45RO-negative and positively selected for CCR7, excluded terminally differentiated effector memory CD45RA+ cells. Germline V gives CDR1 MNHNY, CDR2 SVGAGI (reference sequence). The CDR3 has 15 amino acids. V lost 6 bases and J lost 6, with 21 bases in between. The study, taken as a whole, reports: Although depth was large, rarefaction showed that sequencing of the sorted subsets was incomplete.

This clone was counted only a few times. Its specificity is unknown. The chain links TRBV6-6 to TRBJ2-7; possibly TRBD1 for D (6 bases). This receptor was taken from a man younger than 30 in good health. Some clones in this sample may be carry-over from other donors' samples. Sequencing was performed on naive CD8+ T cells from PBMCs. CDR3 bases: TGTGCCAGCAGCCTACAAAGGGGGTCCCCGGGCGAGCAGTACTTC. It codes for CASSLQRGSPGEQYF.